This TCR beta chain was observed in a study of blood T cell repertoires in COVID-19. Study context: Samples representing acute and convalescent COVID-19 were sourced from the United States, Italy and Spain. PBMCs, B-cell-depleted T cells, or T cells provided the cDNA or gDNA that made up the material.

A single count supports this clone. As handled by the study authors: Amplifying reference gene primers gave estimates of nucleated cell counts. Measured with immunoSEQ multiplex PCR; TCRdb has only the in-frame clones, and not every one. V and J calls and clone size follow that table, whereas D and trimming were derived from the DNA. The sample contains just over 650,000 clones, 75% to 90% of which appear only once. V was shortened by 2 bases and J by 0 bases, with 10 bases between the two germline ends. The CDR3 consists of 14 residues. Germline CDR1 reads SQVTM; CDR2 reads ANQGSEA. This chain uses TRBV29-1 with TRBJ1-1; D unclear. The receptor was derived from a woman aged 18-35 years with acute or convalescent COVID-19. The sample comprised peripheral blood. The CDR3 region has the DNA TGCAGCGTTGAACCCTTCGCGCTGAACACTGAAGCTTTCTTT. Amino acid sequence: CSVEPFALNTEAFF.